Reported below is one T cell receptor (beta chain). This likely reflects a read error, since a far larger clone is one base away. The entry originates in a study of tumor T cells in aggressive B-cell lymphoma. Generated by immunoSEQ multiplex PCR, the TCRdb table keeps only in-frame clones and is missing some. The profile shows 2,500 or so clones, over 70% of them singletons. The length of the CDR3 is 15 residues. Germline V gene data show CDR1 as KGHSH and CDR2 as LQKENI. This clonotype originated in an adult with diffuse large B cell lymphoma. V gene TRBV18 combines with J gene TRBJ2-5; 7 nucleotides match TRBD1. Sequenced sample: tumor tissue. CDR3 region: CASSLLDRVGETRYF. The CDR3 DNA reads TGTGCCAGCTCACTCCTCGACAGGGTTGGAGAGACCCGGTACTTC.